This is a list of T cell receptor beta chains from one sample in a study of identical twins. TCRdb fed the 5' RACE reads into MiXCR, producing one record per CDR3 protein. The sample has fewer than 900,000 distinct CDR3 sequences, around a sixth seen once. The sample was also reused in another study, on T cells expressing NK-cell markers.

Sequenced: PBMCs. The receptors originated from a woman aged 18 to 35 in good health. Each CDR3 is given with its conserved first and last residue. The order of the fields is V gene, J gene, CDR3 protein.

TRBV11-2	TRBJ2-1	CASSLLLLGRGNEQFF
TRBV24-1	TRBJ2-5	CATSDGPQETQYF
TRBV5-1	TRBJ2-2	CASSSRVGGSTGELFF
TRBV7-9	TRBJ2-5	CASSFGAVRETQYF
TRBV20-1	TRBJ2-1	CSAGTSGAEQFF
TRBV19	TRBJ2-7	CASSIWTGSSEQYF
TRBV6-5	TRBJ2-7	CASSYSRRDRAYEQYF
TRBV5-6	TRBJ1-5	CASSSQNYQPQHF
TRBV20-1	TRBJ2-7	CSAHEGGLSYEQYF
TRBV5-5	TRBJ2-1	CASSLAGHNEQFF
TRBV12-3/TRBV12-4	TRBJ1-1	CAGGYGSEAFF
TRBV6-2/TRBV6-3	TRBJ1-1	CASSIQGSGTEAFF
TRBV20-1	TRBJ2-7	CSAAAGVSEQYF
TRBV2	TRBJ1-4	CASSEAAANEKLFF
TRBV7-8	TRBJ1-5	CASSRQGDNQPQHF
TRBV20-1	TRBJ2-7	CSARSSGGMSNEQYF
TRBV11-2	TRBJ2-5	CASSLVPHPESTQYF
TRBV20-1	TRBJ1-1	CSWGGNTEAFF
TRBV5-1	TRBJ2-6	CASSLGHGPSGANVLTF
TRBV6-1	TRBJ2-1	CATGHSYNEQFF
TRBV20-1	TRBJ2-1	CSARDGGRVFYNEQFF
TRBV7-2	TRBJ2-7	CASSSRTPSYEQYF
TRBV2	TRBJ1-1	CARKDRSRNTEAFF
TRBV29-1	TRBJ1-2	CSVRTGAAGVGGYTF
TRBV12-3/TRBV12-4	TRBJ2-2	CASSLRRYTGELFF
TRBV15	TRBJ2-2	CATSREWGRSSGELFF
TRBV29-1	TRBJ1-1	CSVEAGTGLAF
TRBV5-1	TRBJ2-3	CASRPGLVADTQYF
TRBV13	TRBJ2-5	CASSQGLAGELRETQYF
TRBV7-9	TRBJ2-7	CASSSTSIGYEQYF
TRBV5-1	TRBJ2-4	CASSLGDGNIQYF
TRBV20-1	TRBJ2-3	CSASNPARTDTQYF
TRBV29-1	TRBJ1-2	CSVGIRDSTTNYGYTF
TRBV29-1	TRBJ1-2	CSVEANYGYTF
TRBV12-3/TRBV12-4	TRBJ1-2	CASSFDRLSTF
TRBV29-1	TRBJ2-6	CSVETSGRVGANVLTF
TRBV29-1	TRBJ1-4	CSFTDGKKLFF